Included here is one TCR beta chain sequence, with context. TCRdb re-called the 5' RACE reads; one entry per CDR3 protein, DNA not given. This sample's table has 150,000 or so distinct CDR3 sequences. This sample was included in a study of T cells expressing NK-cell markers. Germline CDR1 and CDR2: SGHVS and FNYEAQ. This CDR3 region has 15 residues. Sequencing input: blood T cells: a sorted CD56 or NKG2C T cell subset, CD4+ or CD8+ T cells, or bulk PBMC T cells (not recorded which). The TCR sequence derives from a woman between 50 and 59 years old in good health. The chain has TRBV7-6 and TRBJ2-5. The CDR3 loop reads CASSLASFLQETQYF.